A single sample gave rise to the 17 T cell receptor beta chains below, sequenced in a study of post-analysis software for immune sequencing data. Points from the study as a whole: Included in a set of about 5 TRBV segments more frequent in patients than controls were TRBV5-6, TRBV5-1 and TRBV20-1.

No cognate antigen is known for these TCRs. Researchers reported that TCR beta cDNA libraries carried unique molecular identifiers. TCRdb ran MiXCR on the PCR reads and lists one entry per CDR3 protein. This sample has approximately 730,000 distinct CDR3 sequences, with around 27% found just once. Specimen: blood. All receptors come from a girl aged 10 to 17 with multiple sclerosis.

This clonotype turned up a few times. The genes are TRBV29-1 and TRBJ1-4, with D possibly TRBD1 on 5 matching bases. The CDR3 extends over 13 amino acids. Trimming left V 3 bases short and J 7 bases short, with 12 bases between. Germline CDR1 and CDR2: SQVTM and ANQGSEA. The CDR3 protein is CSVDAGPGEKLFF. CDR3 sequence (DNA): TGCAGCGTTGATGCGGGGCCTGGTGAAAAACTGTTTTTT.

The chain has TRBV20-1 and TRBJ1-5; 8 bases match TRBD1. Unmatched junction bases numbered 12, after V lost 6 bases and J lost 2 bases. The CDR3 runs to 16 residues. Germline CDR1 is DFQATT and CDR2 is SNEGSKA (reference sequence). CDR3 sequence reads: CSARLPQGGGNQPQHF. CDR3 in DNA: TGCAGTGCCCGCCTACCACAGGGGGGTGGCAATCAGCCCCAGCATTTT.

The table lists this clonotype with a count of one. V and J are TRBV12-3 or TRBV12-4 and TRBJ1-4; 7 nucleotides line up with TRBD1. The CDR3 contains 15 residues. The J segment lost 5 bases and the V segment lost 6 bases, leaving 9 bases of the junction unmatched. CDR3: CASSPRTGSNEKLFF. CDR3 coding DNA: TGTGCCAGCAGCCCCAGGACAGGATCAAATGAAAAACTGTTTTTT.

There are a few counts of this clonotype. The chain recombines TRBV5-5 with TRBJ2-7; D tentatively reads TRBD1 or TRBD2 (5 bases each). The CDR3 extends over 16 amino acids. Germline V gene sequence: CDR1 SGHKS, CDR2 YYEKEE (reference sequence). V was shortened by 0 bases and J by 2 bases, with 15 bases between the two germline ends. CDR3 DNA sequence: TGTGCCAGCAGCTTGGAGGGACGGACGTCAACCTACGAGCAGTACTTC. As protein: CASSLEGRTSTYEQYF. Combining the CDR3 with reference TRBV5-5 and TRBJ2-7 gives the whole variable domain DAGVTQSPTHLIKTRGQQVTLRCSPISGHKSVSWYQQVLGQGPQFIFQYYEKEERGRGNFPDRFSARQFPNYSSELNVNALLLGDSALYLCASSLEGRTSTYEQYFGPGTRLTVT.

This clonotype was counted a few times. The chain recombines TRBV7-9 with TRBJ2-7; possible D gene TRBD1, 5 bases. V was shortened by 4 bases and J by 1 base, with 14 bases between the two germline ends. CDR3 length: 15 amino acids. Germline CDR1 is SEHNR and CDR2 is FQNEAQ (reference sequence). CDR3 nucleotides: TGTGCCAGCAGCTCCAGGGCTATGGGTTCCTACGAGCAGTACTTC. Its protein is CASSSRAMGSYEQYF.

The CDR3 region has the DNA TGTGCCAGCAGGAAACAGGGGGCTCAAGAGACCCAGTACTTC. It translates to CASRKQGAQETQYF. The chain uses TRBV7-9 and TRBJ2-5; 9 bases match TRBD1. Germline V lookup: CDR1 SEHNR, CDR2 FQNEAQ (reference sequence). The CDR3 has 14 residues. Trimming cost V 6 bases and J 2 bases; bases outside gene matches: 4.

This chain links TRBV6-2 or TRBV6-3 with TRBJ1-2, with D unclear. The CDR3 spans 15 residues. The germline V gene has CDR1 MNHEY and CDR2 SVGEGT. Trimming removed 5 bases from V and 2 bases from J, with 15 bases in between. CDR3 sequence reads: CASSPPARENYGYTF. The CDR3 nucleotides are TGTGCCAGCAGTCCCCCCGCCCGGGAGAACTATGGCTACACCTTC.

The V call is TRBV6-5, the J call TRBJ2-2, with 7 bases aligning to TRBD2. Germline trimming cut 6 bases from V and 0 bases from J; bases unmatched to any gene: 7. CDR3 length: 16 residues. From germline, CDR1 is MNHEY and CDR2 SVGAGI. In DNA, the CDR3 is TGTGCCAGCAGACCTCTCCGGGGGGCGAACACCGGGGAGCTGTTTTTT. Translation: CASRPLRGANTGELFF.

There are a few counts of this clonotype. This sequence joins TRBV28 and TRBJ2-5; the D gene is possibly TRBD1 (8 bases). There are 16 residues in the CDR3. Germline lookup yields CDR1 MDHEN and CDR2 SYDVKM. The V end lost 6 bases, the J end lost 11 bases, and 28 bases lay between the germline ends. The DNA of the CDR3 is TGTGCCAGCAGCCCCACTGGGGGGGACAGGTTTGGTGAGCAGTACTTC. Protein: CASSPTGGDRFGEQYF.

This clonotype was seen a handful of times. The DNA for the CDR3 is TGTGCCAGCAGCCCCGCGGGGGCTAACTATGGCTACACCTTC. This gives the protein CASSPAGANYGYTF. The chain couples TRBV7-2 to TRBJ1-2; D might be TRBD1 (5 bases). Between the trimmed V and J ends, which lost 5 bases and 0 bases, there was a span of 10 bases. The CDR3 totals 14 residues. Germline V gene data show CDR1 as SGHTA and CDR2 as FQGNSA.

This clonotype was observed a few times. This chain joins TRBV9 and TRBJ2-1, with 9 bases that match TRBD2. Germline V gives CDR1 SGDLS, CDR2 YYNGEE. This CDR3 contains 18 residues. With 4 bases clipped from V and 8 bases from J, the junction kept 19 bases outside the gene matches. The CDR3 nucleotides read TGTGCCAGCAGCTCAGGCGGGAGGGCCCTATCATCTAGGGATGAGCAGTTCTTC. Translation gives CASSSGGRALSSRDEQFF.

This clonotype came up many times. The CDR3 spells CASRTSGTYEQYF. The DNA of the CDR3 is TGTGCCAGCAGGACTAGCGGGACCTACGAGCAGTACTTC. The rearrangement uses TRBV28 and TRBJ2-7, with 11 bases fitting TRBD2. Germline loops: CDR1 MDHEN, CDR2 SYDVKM. The CDR3 runs 13 residues. Losses at the gene ends were 6 bases for V and 2 bases for J; bases not matched to a gene: 0.

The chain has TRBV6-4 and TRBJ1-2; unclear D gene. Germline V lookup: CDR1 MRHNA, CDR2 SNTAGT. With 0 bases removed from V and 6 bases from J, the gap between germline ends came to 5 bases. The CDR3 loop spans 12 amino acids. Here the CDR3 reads CASSDSWNGYTF. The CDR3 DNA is TGTGCCAGCAGTGACTCTTGGAATGGCTACACCTTC.

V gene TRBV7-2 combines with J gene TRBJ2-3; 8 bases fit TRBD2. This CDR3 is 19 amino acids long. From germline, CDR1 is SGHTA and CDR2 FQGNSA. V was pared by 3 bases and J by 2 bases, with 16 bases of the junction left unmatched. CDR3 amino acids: CASSFRRLRAGEFTDTQYF. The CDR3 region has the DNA TGTGCCAGCAGCTTTAGGAGACTGAGAGCGGGAGAGTTCACAGATACGCAGTATTTT.

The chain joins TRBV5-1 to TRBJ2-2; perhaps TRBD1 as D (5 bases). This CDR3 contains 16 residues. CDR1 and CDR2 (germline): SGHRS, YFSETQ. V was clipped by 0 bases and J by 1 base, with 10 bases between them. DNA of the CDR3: TGCGCCAGCAGCTTGGGTACAGGACAGAACACCGGGGAGCTGTTTTTT. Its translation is CASSLGTGQNTGELFF. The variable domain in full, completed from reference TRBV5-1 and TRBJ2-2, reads KAGVTQTPRYLIKTRGQQVTLSCSPISGHRSVSWYQQTPGQGLQFLFEYFSETQRNKGNFPGRFSGRQFSNSRSEMNVSTLELGDSALYLCASSLGTGQNTGELFFGEGSRLTVL.

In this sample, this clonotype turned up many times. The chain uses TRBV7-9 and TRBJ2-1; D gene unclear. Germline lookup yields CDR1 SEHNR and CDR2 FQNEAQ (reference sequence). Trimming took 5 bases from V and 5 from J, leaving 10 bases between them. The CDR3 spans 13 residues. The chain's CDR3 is CASSPGPDNEQFF. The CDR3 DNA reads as TGTGCCAGCAGCCCTGGGCCAGACAATGAGCAGTTCTTC.

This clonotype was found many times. This chain's CDR3 is CASSLDLVTGSTDTQYF. In DNA, the CDR3 is TGTGCCAGCAGCTTAGATCTGGTCACAGGGAGCACAGATACGCAGTATTTT. This chain connects TRBV11-2 to TRBJ2-3, with D tentatively TRBD1 (6 bases). CDR3 size: 17 residues. Germline V lookup: CDR1 SGHAT, CDR2 FQNNGV. Trimming stripped 0 bases from V and 0 bases from J, with 13 bases between.